These T cell receptor beta chains were read from a single sample in a study of cytomegalovirus exposure and HLA in healthy donors. Method: immunoSEQ multiplex PCR; TCRdb's copy keeps in-frame clones and lacks some. Of 200,000 to 250,000 clones in the sample, over 65% were seen once. Source material: PBMCs. These receptors were obtained from a woman aged 55-70 years in good health and CMV-seropositive. CDR3s include the opening cysteine and the closing phenylalanine or tryptophan. The order of the fields is clone size, J gene, V gene, D gene, CDR3 protein, CDR3 DNA. The D gene is left open where the match is weak. Clone sizes are given selectively: once, few, many, or a class where the clone is expanded.

- | TRBJ1-1 | TRBV11-2 | - | CASSLETGNTEAFF | TGTGCCAGCAGCTTAGAGACGGGTAACACTGAAGCTTTCTTT
- | TRBJ2-7 | TRBV19 | TRBD2 | CASSIDGGGSYEQYF | TGTGCCAGTAGTATAGATGGCGGGGGCTCCTACGAGCAGTACTTC
- | TRBJ1-3 | TRBV7-8 | TRBD1 | CASTRQGIGNTIYF | TGTGCCAGCACCCGACAGGGAATTGGAAACACCATATATTTT
- | TRBJ2-1 | TRBV5-4 | TRBD2 | CASSGGTSGRNEQFF | TGTGCCAGCAGCGGCGGGACTAGCGGGAGAAATGAGCAGTTCTTC
- | TRBJ2-1 | TRBV7-7 | - | CASSPPGSSYNEQFF | TGTGCCAGCAGCCCCCCCGGGAGCTCCTACAATGAGCAGTTCTTC
few | TRBJ2-7 | TRBV28 | - | CASTKGGTSYEQYF | TGTGCCAGCACCAAGGGGGGGACTTCCTACGAGCAGTACTTC
- | TRBJ2-1 | TRBV28 | - | CASRVLAAPAGREQFF | TGTGCCAGCAGAGTCTTGGCGGCCCCGGCGGGGAGGGAGCAGTTCTTC
- | TRBJ1-6 | TRBV7-9 | - | CASSLARVGNSPLHF | TGTGCCAGCAGCTTAGCCAGGGTTGGGAATTCACCCCTCCACTTT
- | TRBJ2-2 | TRBV6-6 | TRBD1 | CASSQGQAKNTGELFF | TGTGCCAGCAGTCAGGGACAGGCAAAGAACACCGGGGAGCTGTTTTTT
few | TRBJ1-2 | TRBV6-1 | - | CASRAGDTSLPLAF | TGTGCCAGCAGGGCGGGGGACACGTCCTTGCCGTTGGCCTTC
- | TRBJ1-2 | TRBV29-1 | TRBD1 | CSVGGQGDYGYTF | TGCAGCGTTGGGGGACAGGGCGACTATGGCTACACCTTC
- | TRBJ1-2 | TRBV6-5 | - | CASSYGGFYGYTF | TGTGCCAGCAGTTACGGAGGGTTCTATGGCTACACCTTC
- | TRBJ2-1 | TRBV7-9 | - | CASSSGAPQQFF | TGTGCCAGCAGCTCAGGGGCCCCGCAGCAGTTCTTC
once | TRBJ2-7 | TRBV5-1 | TRBD2 | CASSREGNMYEQYF | TGCGCCAGCAGCCGGGAGGGGAACATGTACGAGCAGTACTTC
once | TRBJ1-4 | TRBV11-2 | - | CASSFGNRPGEKLFF | TGTGCCAGCAGCTTTGGTAACAGGCCGGGTGAAAAACTGTTTTTT
- | TRBJ2-7 | TRBV6-1 | TRBD1 | CASGGQGAYEQYF | TGTGCCAGCGGGGGACAGGGGGCCTACGAGCAGTACTTC
- | TRBJ2-5 | TRBV7-9 | - | CASSLGRGETQYF | TGTGCCAGCAGCTTAGGGAGGGGTGAGACCCAGTACTTC
- | TRBJ1-2 | TRBV6-1 | - | CASSPTANYGYTF | TGTGCCAGCAGTCCGACAGCTAACTATGGCTACACCTTC
- | TRBJ2-5 | TRBV7-2 | - | CASRPDSLAQYF | TGTGCCAGCAGACCGGACTCCCTGGCCCAGTACTTC
- | TRBJ1-1 | TRBV9 | - | CASSVGGQLNTEAFF | TGTGCCAGCAGCGTAGGGGGACAATTGAACACTGAAGCTTTCTTT
- | TRBJ2-2 | TRBV2 | - | CATGSGVGAGELFF | TGTGCCACCGGGAGTGGTGTGGGCGCCGGGGAGCTGTTTTTT
- | TRBJ2-1 | TRBV10-2 | - | CASGRVLFNEQFF | TGCGCCAGCGGCAGGGTGTTATTCAATGAGCAGTTCTTC
- | TRBJ1-4 | TRBV7-8 | TRBD1 | CASSATTGLREKLFF | TGTGCCAGCAGCGCGACGACAGGGCTTAGGGAAAAACTGTTTTTT
- | TRBJ2-4 | TRBV5-4 | - | CASSTPNLAKNIQYF | TGTGCCAGCAGCACACCCAATTTAGCCAAAAACATTCAGTACTTC
- | TRBJ2-5 | TRBV18 | - | CASSPPQRETQYF | TGTGCCAGCTCACCGCCCCAGCGAGAGACCCAGTACTTC
- | TRBJ2-3 | TRBV11-3 | - | CASSLGLNRGDTQYF | TGTGCCAGCAGCTTAGGTTTGAATAGAGGAGATACGCAGTATTTT
few | TRBJ2-5 | TRBV7-2 | - | CASSVNTGIGETQYF | TGTGCCAGCAGCGTAAATACAGGGATTGGAGAGACCCAGTACTTC
- | TRBJ1-1 | TRBV27 | - | CASSSRGWGDTEAFF | TGTGCCAGCAGTTCCCGAGGATGGGGGGACACTGAAGCTTTCTTT
- | TRBJ1-4 | TRBV7-2 | TRBD1 | CASSFYPGQGGEKLFF | TGTGCCAGCAGCTTCTACCCGGGACAGGGGGGGGAAAAACTGTTTTTT